Sequencing of this T cell receptor (beta chain) was carried out in a study of STAT3 mutations in large granular lymphocyte leukemia. General study points: At least one immunodominant TCR beta clonotype appeared in every T-cell large granular lymphocyte leukemia patient. TCR clonotype switching after therapy occurred in about 30% of the 18 patients.

V was pared by 4 bases and J by 2 bases, with 11 bases between. The CDR3 consists of 14 residues. Per the germline V gene, CDR1 is SGHAT and CDR2 is FQNNGV. This clone was observed a handful of times. Its antigen is as yet unknown. This table comes from immunoSEQ multiplex PCR, and its TCRdb copy is limited to in-frame clones, with some not included. The repertoire holds 3,600 or so clones, 60% to 75% seen once, with around a third in the top ten. The V call is TRBV11-2, the J call TRBJ1-2; perhaps TRBD1 as D (6 bases). This receptor was obtained from a man aged 55 to 70 with T-cell large granular lymphocyte leukemia. Some clones in this sample may be carry-over from other donors' samples. The sample taken for sequencing was peripheral blood mononuclear cells. The CDR3 protein is CASSSNRANYGYTF. The CDR3 bases are TGTGCCAGCAGCTCGAACAGGGCGAACTATGGCTACACCTTC.